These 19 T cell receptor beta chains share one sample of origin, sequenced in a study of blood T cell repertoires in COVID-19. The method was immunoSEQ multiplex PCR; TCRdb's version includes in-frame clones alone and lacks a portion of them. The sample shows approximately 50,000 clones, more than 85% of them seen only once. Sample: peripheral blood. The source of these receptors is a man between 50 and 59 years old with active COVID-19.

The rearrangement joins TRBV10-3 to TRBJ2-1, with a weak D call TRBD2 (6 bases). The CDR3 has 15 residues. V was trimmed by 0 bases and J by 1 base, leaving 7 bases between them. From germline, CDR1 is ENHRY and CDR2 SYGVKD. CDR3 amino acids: CAISESGGSYNEQFF. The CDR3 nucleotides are TGTGCCATCAGTGAGTCGGGGGGTTCCTACAATGAGCAGTTCTTC.

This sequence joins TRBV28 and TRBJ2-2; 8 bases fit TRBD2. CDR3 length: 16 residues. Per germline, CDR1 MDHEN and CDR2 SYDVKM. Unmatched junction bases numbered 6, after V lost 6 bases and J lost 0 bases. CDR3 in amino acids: CASSSGGETNTGELFF. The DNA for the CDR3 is TGTGCCAGCAGCTCGGGGGGGGAGACGAACACCGGGGAGCTGTTTTTT.

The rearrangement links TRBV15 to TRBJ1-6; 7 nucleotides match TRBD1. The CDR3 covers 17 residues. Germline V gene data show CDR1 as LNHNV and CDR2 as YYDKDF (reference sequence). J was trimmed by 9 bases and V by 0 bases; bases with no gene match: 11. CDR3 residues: CATSRDYLAGGGSPLHF. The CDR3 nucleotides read TGTGCCACCAGCAGAGATTATCTGGCAGGGGGTGGTTCACCCCTCCACTTT.

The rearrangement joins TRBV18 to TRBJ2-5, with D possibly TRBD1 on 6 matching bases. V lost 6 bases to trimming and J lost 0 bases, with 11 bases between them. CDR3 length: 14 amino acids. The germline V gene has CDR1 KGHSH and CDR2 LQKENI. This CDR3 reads CASSHREYQETQYF. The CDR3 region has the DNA TGTGCCAGCTCGCACAGGGAGTACCAAGAGACCCAGTACTTC.

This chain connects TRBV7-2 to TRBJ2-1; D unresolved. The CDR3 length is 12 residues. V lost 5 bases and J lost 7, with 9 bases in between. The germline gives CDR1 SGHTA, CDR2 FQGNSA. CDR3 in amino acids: CASSLTRNEQFF. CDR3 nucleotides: TGTGCCAGCAGCCTGACACGAAATGAGCAGTTCTTC.

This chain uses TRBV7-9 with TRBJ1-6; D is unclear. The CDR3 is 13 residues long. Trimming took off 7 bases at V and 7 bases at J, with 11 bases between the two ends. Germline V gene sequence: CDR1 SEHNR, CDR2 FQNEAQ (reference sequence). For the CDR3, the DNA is TGTGCCAGCACTCAAGCGGGAAATTCACCCCTCCACTTT. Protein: CASTQAGNSPLHF.

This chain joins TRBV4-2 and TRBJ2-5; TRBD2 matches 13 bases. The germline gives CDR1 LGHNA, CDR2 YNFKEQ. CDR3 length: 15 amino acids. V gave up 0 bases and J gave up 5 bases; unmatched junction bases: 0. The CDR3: CASSQELAGGETQYF. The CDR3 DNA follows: TGTGCCAGCAGCCAAGAACTAGCGGGGGGGGAGACCCAGTACTTC.

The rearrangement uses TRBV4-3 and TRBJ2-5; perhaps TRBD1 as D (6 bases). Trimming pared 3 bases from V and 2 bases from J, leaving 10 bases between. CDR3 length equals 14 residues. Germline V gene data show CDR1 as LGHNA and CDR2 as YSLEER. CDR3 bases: TGCGCCAGCAGCCATACAGGGAAACAAGAGACCCAGTACTTC. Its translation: CASSHTGKQETQYF.

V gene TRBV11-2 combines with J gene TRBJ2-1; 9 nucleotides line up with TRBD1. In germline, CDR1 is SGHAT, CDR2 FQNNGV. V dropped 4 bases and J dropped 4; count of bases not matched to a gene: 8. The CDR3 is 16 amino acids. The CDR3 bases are TGTGCCAGCAGCTGGGGGACAGGGAGGGGATACAATGAGCAGTTCTTC. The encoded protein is CASSWGTGRGYNEQFF.

CDR3 in DNA: TGTGCCTGGAGTGTATCCCAGCGTGTGGCTTTCTTT. Amino acids: CAWSVSQRVAFF. The rearrangement links TRBV30 to TRBJ1-1, with D uncertain. This CDR3 has 12 residues. V dropped 0 bases and J dropped 11 bases, with 13 bases sitting between them. Germline loops: CDR1 GTSNPN, CDR2 SVGIG (reference sequence).

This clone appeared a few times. The chain's CDR3 is CASSPEWRIGKLFF. The DNA for the CDR3 is TGTGCCAGTAGTCCGGAGTGGAGGATAGGAAAACTGTTTTTT. The V call is TRBV19, the J call TRBJ1-4, with D uncertain. The CDR3 is made up of 14 amino acids. Germline-derived CDR1 and CDR2 are LNHDA and SQIVND (reference sequence). The ends were cut back, 5 bases at V and 10 bases at J, with 17 bases in the middle. The variable domain in full, with the rest retrieved from reference TRBV19 and TRBJ1-4, is DGGITQSPKYLFRKEGQNVTLSCEQNLNHDAMYWYRQDPGQGLRLIYYSQIVNDFQKGDIAEGYSVSREKKESFPLTVTSAQKNPTAFYLCASSPEWRIGKLFFGSGTQLSVL.

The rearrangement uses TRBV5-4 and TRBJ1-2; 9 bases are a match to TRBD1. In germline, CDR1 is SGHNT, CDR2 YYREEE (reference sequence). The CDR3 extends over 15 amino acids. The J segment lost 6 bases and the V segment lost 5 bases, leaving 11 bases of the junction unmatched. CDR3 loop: CASRGGQGVIDGYTF. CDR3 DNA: TGTGCCAGCAGGGGGGGACAGGGTGTGATCGATGGCTACACCTTC.

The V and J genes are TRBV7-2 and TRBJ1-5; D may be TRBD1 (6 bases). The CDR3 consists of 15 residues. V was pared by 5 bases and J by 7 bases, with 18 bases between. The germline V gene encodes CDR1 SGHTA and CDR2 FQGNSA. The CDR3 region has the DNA TGTGCCAGCAGCCCGGCCGGGGGGGCCCGACAGCCCCAGCATTTT. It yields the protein CASSPAGGARQPQHF. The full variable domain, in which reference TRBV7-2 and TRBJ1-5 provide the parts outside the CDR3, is GAGVSQSPSNKVTEKGKDVELRCDPISGHTALYWYRQSLGQGLEFLIYFQGNSAPDKSGLPSDRFSAERTGGSVSTLTIQRTQQEDSAVYLCASSPAGGARQPQHFGDGTRLSIL.

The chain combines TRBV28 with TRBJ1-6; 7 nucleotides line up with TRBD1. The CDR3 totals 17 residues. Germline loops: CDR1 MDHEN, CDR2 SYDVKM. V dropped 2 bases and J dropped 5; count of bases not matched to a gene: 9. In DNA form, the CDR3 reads TGTGCCAGCAGTTTACAAACAGGGGCTATCAATAATTCACCCCTCCACTTT. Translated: CASSLQTGAINNSPLHF.

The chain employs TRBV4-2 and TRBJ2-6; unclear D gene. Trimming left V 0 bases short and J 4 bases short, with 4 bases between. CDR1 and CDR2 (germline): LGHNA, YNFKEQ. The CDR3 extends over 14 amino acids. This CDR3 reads CASSQDPGANVLTF. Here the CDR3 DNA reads TGTGCCAGCAGCCAAGATCCAGGGGCCAACGTCCTGACTTTC.

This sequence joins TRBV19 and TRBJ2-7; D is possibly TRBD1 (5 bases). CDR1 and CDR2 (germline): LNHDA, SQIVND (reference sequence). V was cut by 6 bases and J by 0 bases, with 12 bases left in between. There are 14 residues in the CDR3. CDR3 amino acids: CASREGAFSYEQYF. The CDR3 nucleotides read TGTGCCAGTAGGGAAGGGGCCTTCTCCTACGAGCAGTACTTC.

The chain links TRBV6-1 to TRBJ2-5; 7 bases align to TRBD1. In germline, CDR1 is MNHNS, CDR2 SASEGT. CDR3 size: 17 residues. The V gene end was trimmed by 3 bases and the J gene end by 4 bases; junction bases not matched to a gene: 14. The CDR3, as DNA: TGTGCCAGCAGTGACGGAGTGTTGCAGGGGGAAGGAGAGACCCAGTACTTC. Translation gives CASSDGVLQGEGETQYF.

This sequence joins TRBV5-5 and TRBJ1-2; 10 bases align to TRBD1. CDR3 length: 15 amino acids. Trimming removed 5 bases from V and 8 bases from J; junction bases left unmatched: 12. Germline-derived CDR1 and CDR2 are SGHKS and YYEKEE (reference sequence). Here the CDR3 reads CASRQTGTGAGGYTF. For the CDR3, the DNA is TGTGCCAGCAGGCAGACCGGGACAGGGGCGGGCGGCTACACCTTC. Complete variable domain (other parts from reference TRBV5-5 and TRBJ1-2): DAGVTQSPTHLIKTRGQQVTLRCSPISGHKSVSWYQQVLGQGPQFIFQYYEKEERGRGNFPDRFSARQFPNYSSELNVNALLLGDSALYLCASRQTGTGAGGYTFGSGTRLTVV.

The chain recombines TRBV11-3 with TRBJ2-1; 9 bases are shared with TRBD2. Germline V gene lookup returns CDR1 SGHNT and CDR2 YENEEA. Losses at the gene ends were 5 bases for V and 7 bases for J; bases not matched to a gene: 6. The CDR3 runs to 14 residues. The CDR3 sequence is CASSEGTSRNEQFF. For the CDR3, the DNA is TGTGCCAGCAGCGAGGGGACTAGCCGAAATGAGCAGTTCTTC.